The text below deals with one TCR beta chain. Its antigen is unknown. No qualities accompany the bases; no much larger clone lies one base away. This sample is part of a study of shared clonotypes between healthy human individuals (dated by TCRdb to the early 2020s). A note on the overall study: The cohort comprised two women and a few men aged 18 to 49 years. For each donor, CD4 naive and CD4 memory were each given three plates, CD8 naive was given two plates, and CD8 memory was given one plate. To estimate repertoire size and how much clonotypes are shared between individuals, the study performed deep sequencing of blood TCR repertoires from about five healthy adults. To increase sequencing depth and limit assay-specific biases, TCR repertoire library preparation and sequencing were carried out by different laboratories using diverse techniques. Per donor, leukapheresis produced somewhere between about 0.94 and 9.5 billion PBMCs. General conclusions and limits of the study: Compared with non-shared clonotypes, the clonotypes found in all four sorted-subset donors had higher generation probabilities. Approximately 5% of naive CD4, 3.5% of naive CD8, 2.3% of memory CD4, and about 0.4% of memory CD8 clonotypes were shared across several donors. Pairwise subsampling indicated that sequencing depth was expected to affect the degree of clonotype sharing among donors. The small number of donors limited the genetic and exposure-history diversity represented. Only blood was sampled, and tissue TCR repertoires likely differ from those in blood. Estimated clonotype richness was generally larger for naive than for memory subsets. Incomplete sequencing was indicated by rarefaction of sorted-subset datasets, despite the large sequencing depth.

CD8 naive samples were CD45RO-negative cells positively selected for CCR7, giving a CD45RA+CCR7+ population that excluded TemRA cells. Donors were healthy HIV-negative adults with no recently reported acute infections or vaccinations. Every donor was a Caucasian adult living in Nashville, Tennessee, USA. Blood was obtained by leukapheresis, after which PBMCs were separated by Ficoll-Histopaque density gradient centrifugation and cryopreserved in liquid nitrogen vapor phase. Purity and quantity of every magnetically sorted T cell population were checked by analytical flow cytometry. Each sorted fraction had its genomic DNA isolated and then quantified by UV absorbance on a Nanodrop 2000c. The CDR3, cysteine through phenylalanine, is 15 amino acids long. The DNA shown is the 45-base CDR3, in frame from base 1. At the junction V is shortened by 4 bases and J by 8 bases; bases outside the gene matches: 8. The germline V gene encodes CDR1 SGHNT and CDR2 YENEEA.

Using the deep immunoSEQ assay, multiplex PCR amplified TCR CDR3 regions from genomic DNA. Genomic DNA extracted from each cell subset was distributed evenly over all wells of several immunoSEQ 96-well plates, and each plate served as one replicate. For sorted subsets, each replicate PCR was loaded with 150 to 250 ng genomic DNA, equivalent to approximately 27,000 T cell genomes. The purified libraries were quantified using a Qubit 3.0 fluorometer, sized with a Bioanalyzer 2100, and then quantified again using the KAPA Library Quantification kit. Every immunoSEQ 96-well plate was sequenced on a separate single-read 150-cycle Illumina NextSeq 550 flow cell. In the paper's pipeline: Because the immunoSEQ output included only junctional sequences and no quality scores, the filtering could not be the same as the filtering used for full-length reads. Sequences were annotated with PyIR, a Python wrapper for IgBLAST v1.9, and V/J genes and CDR3 were assigned using IMGT germline references. Any read was removed if the V/J assignment was weak (E-value above 1e-6), the CDR3 was missing, or the read contained stop codons, out-of-frame junctions, or ambiguous translated residues. A V3J clonotype was defined by an identical inferred V gene, J gene, and CDR3 amino acid sequence. Percentage overlap between repertoires was computed as shared unique clonotypes divided by the size of the smaller repertoire. Three approaches were used to assess repertoire richness: RTK rarefaction, the Chao1 estimator, and Recon v2.1 estimates of unobserved clonotypes. For all TCRbeta clonotypes obtained by the gDNA method from a few donors, generation probabilities were computed with OLGA. TCRdb mirrors the immuneACCESS table, restricted to in-frame sequences. Some clones are absent from its copies; in checked studies, under half trace to an unresolved V gene, and the reason for the others is unknown. The V and J calls and clone size are taken from that table; D and trimming were inferred from the DNA. Recorded for this sample are hundreds of thousands of clones; roughly 98% of them occurred a single time. More than 0.3% of the sample is held by the ten biggest clonotypes.

This sequence uses TRBV11-3 and TRBJ2-1; 10 middle bases align to TRBD2. The sequence was obtained from a man between 25 and 39 years old in good health. Input material: naive CD8+ T cells sorted from blood. In the paper's terms, the cell subset or site label means: CD45RA+CCR7+. The sequence in DNA is TGTGCCAGCAGCTCAACTAGCGGGAATATCGATGAGCAGTTCTTC. This gives the protein CASSSTSGNIDEQFF.